This TCR beta chain was recovered during a study of response to subunit inactivated influenza vaccine. Study-wide points: The authors suggested that every seasonal influenza vaccination recruits few new T cells.

TCRdb re-called the RT-PCR reads through MiXCR, storing one row per CDR3 protein. This table holds hundreds of thousands of distinct CDR3 sequences, about 7.6% found once. V lost 3 bases, J lost 7 bases, and 10 bases lay in between. The CDR3 runs to 12 residues. Per the germline V gene, CDR1 is SGHAT and CDR2 is FQNNGV. In this sample, this clonotype turned up a few times. The antigen is not known. This sequence joins TRBV11-2 and TRBJ2-7; no definite D call. The sequence came from a man aged 45-69 years who received an inactivated influenza vaccine. Sequences were derived from PBMCs from blood, sampled less than 30 months after vaccination. The DNA for the CDR3 is TGTGCCAGCAGCTTGTTTAGGGTAGAGCAGTACTTC. This translates into CASSLFRVEQYF.